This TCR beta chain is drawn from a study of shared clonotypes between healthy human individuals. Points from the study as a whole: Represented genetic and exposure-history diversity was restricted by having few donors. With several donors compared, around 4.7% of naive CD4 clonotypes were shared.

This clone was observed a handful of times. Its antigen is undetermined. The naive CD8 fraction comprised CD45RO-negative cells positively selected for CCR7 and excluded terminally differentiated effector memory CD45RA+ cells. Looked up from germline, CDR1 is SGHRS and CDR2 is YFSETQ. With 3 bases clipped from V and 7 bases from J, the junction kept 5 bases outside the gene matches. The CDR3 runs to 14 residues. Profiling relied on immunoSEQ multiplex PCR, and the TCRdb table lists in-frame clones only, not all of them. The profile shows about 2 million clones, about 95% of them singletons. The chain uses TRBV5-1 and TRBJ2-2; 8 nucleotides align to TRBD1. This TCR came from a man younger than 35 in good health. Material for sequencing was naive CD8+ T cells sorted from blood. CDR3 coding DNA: TGCGCCAGCAGCTCACAGGGGGAAGGCGGGGAGCTGTTTTTT. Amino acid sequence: CASSSQGEGGELFF.